The present T cell receptor beta chain was sequenced within a study of T cells in Graves' hyperthyroidism and ophthalmopathy. The CDR3 regions of TCR beta were amplified from RNA transcripts. Initially, a first-round RT-PCR of the TCR CDR3 employed the HTBI primer set. TCRdb analysed the multiplex PCR reads with MiXCR anew, one entry per CDR3 protein. The sample has about 300,000 distinct CDR3 sequences, around a fifth seen once. Sequencing was performed on blood. The TCR sequence derives from a man in his fifties with Graves' ophthalmopathy.

This chain's CDR3 is CASSELRVTNTEAFF. DNA for the CDR3: TGTGCCAGCAGTGAACTCAGGGTAACGAACACTGAAGCTTTCTTT. The chain employs TRBV6-1 and TRBJ1-1, with a possible D match to TRBD1 (5 bases). The CDR3 totals 15 residues. CDR1 and CDR2 (germline): MNHNS, SASEGT. Trimming removed 2 bases from V and 1 base from J, with 11 bases in between.